A selection of T cell receptor beta chains follows, all from one sample in a study of Ad26.COV2.S vaccination and SARS-CoV-2 variants. The repertoire was sequenced with immunoSEQ multiplex PCR; TCRdb's copy has only in-frame clones and lacks some. Among over 200,000 clones listed, around nine tenths were seen once. This sample comprised peripheral blood, obtained in a trial of Ad26.COV2.S vaccine versus placebo. These receptors all come from a person aged 18-65 years who received the Ad26.COV2.S COVID-19 vaccine or a placebo. Each CDR3 is given with its conserved first and last residue. The order of the fields is D gene, clone size, V gene, J gene, CDR3 protein, CDR3 DNA. A D gene is named only where the DNA matches it firmly. Clone size, where shown, is once, few, many, or a class for clones that have expanded.

NA,NA,TRBV6-6,TRBJ2-7,CASSYSQGQYF,TGTGCCAGCAGTTACTCACAGGGGCAGTACTTC
NA,NA,TRBV3-1/TRBV3-2,TRBJ1-2,CASSQDTRSPFYGYTF,TGTGCCAGCAGCCAAGACACGCGGTCCCCTTTCTATGGCTACACCTTC
TRBD2,NA,TRBV11-3,TRBJ2-1,CARKRELGSDEQFF,TGTGCCAGGAAGCGGGAGTTGGGCTCCGATGAGCAGTTCTTC
TRBD2,NA,TRBV7-6,TRBJ2-1,CASSLVLAGLGNEQFF,TGTGCCAGCAGCTTAGTCCTAGCGGGGTTGGGCAATGAGCAGTTCTTC
NA,once,TRBV27,TRBJ2-7,CASSLSTGSYEQYF,TGTGCCAGCAGTTTATCTACAGGGTCCTACGAGCAGTACTTC
NA,NA,TRBV10-2,TRBJ2-5,CASNPLTGHQYQETQYF,TGCGCCAGCAACCCTCTAACGGGACACCAGTACCAAGAGACCCAGTACTTC
NA,NA,TRBV10-3,TRBJ1-1,CAITPAMNTEAFF,TGTGCCATCACTCCAGCTATGAACACTGAAGCTTTCTTT
TRBD2,NA,TRBV18,TRBJ2-1,CASSPTSGRGNEQFF,TGTGCCAGCTCCCCAACTAGCGGGAGAGGGAATGAGCAGTTCTTC
NA,NA,TRBV28,TRBJ1-2,CASSFPGQSRSYGYTF,TGTGCCAGCAGTTTCCCAGGACAGTCTAGGAGCTATGGCTACACCTTC
TRBD2,NA,TRBV19,TRBJ2-5,CASSIIAGGLLGQETQYF,TGTGCCAGTAGTATAATAGCGGGGGGCTTATTGGGACAAGAGACCCAGTACTTC
NA,NA,TRBV5-4,TRBJ2-7,CASGRNDAGYEQYF,TGTGCCAGCGGAAGGAATGATGCTGGCTACGAGCAGTACTTC
TRBD1,NA,TRBV6-5,TRBJ1-6,CASSFRQGRGHSPLHF,TGTGCCAGCAGTTTCCGACAGGGTCGAGGTCATTCACCCCTCCACTTT
NA,NA,TRBV18,TRBJ2-1,CASSMTTLNEQFF,TGTGCCAGCTCAATGACCACCCTCAATGAGCAGTTCTTC
TRBD2,NA,TRBV6-2/TRBV6-3,TRBJ2-1,CASSELAGGFSYNEQFF,TGTGCCAGCAGTGAGCTAGCGGGAGGCTTCTCCTACAATGAGCAGTTCTTC
NA,NA,TRBV3-1/TRBV3-2,TRBJ2-4,CASSPSSQNIQYF,TGTGCCAGCAGCCCCTCGTCCCAAAACATTCAGTACTTC
TRBD2,NA,TRBV24-1,TRBJ2-1,CATSDTPGTLAGIEQFF,TGTGCCACCAGTGATACCCCGGGGACACTAGCGGGAATCGAGCAGTTCTTC
TRBD2,NA,TRBV18,TRBJ2-7,CASSPSSGDRDEQYF,TGTGCCAGCTCACCCTCTAGCGGGGATCGGGACGAGCAGTACTTC
NA,NA,TRBV10-1,TRBJ2-1,CASSPGSSALGEQFF,TGCGCCAGCAGCCCAGGGTCCTCGGCCCTCGGGGAGCAGTTCTTC
NA,NA,TRBV28,TRBJ1-5,CASSRPQGRNQPQHF,TGTGCCAGCAGTCGTCCCCAGGGCCGCAATCAGCCCCAGCATTTT
NA,NA,TRBV6-1,TRBJ1-1,CASSENGGQPNTEAFF,TGTGCCAGCAGTGAAAACGGGGGACAACCGAACACTGAAGCTTTCTTT
TRBD1,NA,TRBV5-5,TRBJ1-1,CASSLAVRQGGENTEAFF,TGTGCCAGCAGCTTGGCCGTGAGACAGGGAGGAGAGAACACTGAAGCTTTCTTT
NA,NA,TRBV25-1,TRBJ2-1,CASSGGERVGQFF,TGTGCCAGCAGTGGGGGAGAGCGGGTTGGGCAGTTCTTC
NA,NA,TRBV2,TRBJ1-2,CASSEGLGGYTF,TGTGCCAGCAGTGAAGGACTTGGAGGCTACACCTTC
TRBD1,NA,TRBV3-1/TRBV3-2,TRBJ2-2,CASSQLTGRDTGELFF,TGTGCCAGCAGCCAACTGACAGGGAGAGACACCGGGGAGCTGTTTTTT
NA,few,TRBV11-2,TRBJ2-1,CASSPIPGVYNEQFF,TGTGCCAGCAGCCCCATCCCAGGAGTCTACAATGAGCAGTTCTTC
TRBD2,NA,TRBV7-2,TRBJ2-5,CASSVKAGGAQETQYF,TGTGCCAGCAGCGTAAAAGCCGGGGGGGCCCAAGAGACCCAGTACTTC
TRBD1,NA,TRBV3-1/TRBV3-2,TRBJ2-3,CASSQGGQGDGDTQYF,TGTGCCAGCAGCCAAGGCGGACAGGGGGATGGAGATACGCAGTATTTT
TRBD1,NA,TRBV2,TRBJ2-6,CASSVVPGQGAGANVLTF,TGTGCCAGCAGCGTCGTCCCGGGACAGGGGGCAGGGGCCAACGTCCTGACTTTC
NA,NA,TRBV7-9,TRBJ2-7,CASSLGVSTYEQYF,TGTGCCAGCAGCTTAGGCGTCAGTACCTACGAGCAGTACTTC
NA,NA,TRBV18,TRBJ1-3,CASYKPIGLGNTIYF,TGTGCCAGCTACAAACCAATCGGTTTAGGAAACACCATATATTTT
NA,NA,TRBV5-8,TRBJ1-3,CASSRGAPGNTIYF,TGTGCCAGCAGCCGTGGGGCACCTGGAAACACCATATATTTT
TRBD1,NA,TRBV19,TRBJ2-7,CASSIDRDRNYEQYF,TGTGCCAGTAGTATAGACCGGGACAGAAACTACGAGCAGTACTTC
NA,NA,TRBV9,TRBJ1-3,CASSRSQGAGNTIYF,TGTGCCAGCAGCCGATCACAGGGAGCTGGAAACACCATATATTTT
NA,NA,TRBV9,TRBJ1-6,CASSLRPDPGDSPLHF,TGTGCCAGCAGCCTCCGACCCGATCCGGGGGATTCACCCCTCCACTTT
NA,NA,TRBV28,TRBJ2-7,CASTDSREQYF,TGTGCCAGTACGGACAGTCGTGAGCAGTACTTC
NA,NA,TRBV28,TRBJ1-5,CASSLGRYQPQHF,TGTGCCAGCAGTTTAGGGAGGTATCAGCCCCAGCATTTT
NA,NA,TRBV30,TRBJ2-2,CAWSDPRGELFF,TGTGCCTGGAGTGACCCCCGGGGGGAGCTGTTTTTT
NA,NA,TRBV7-2,TRBJ1-3,CASTLTASGNTIYF,TGTGCCAGCACCCTAACCGCCTCTGGAAACACCATATATTTT
TRBD1,NA,TRBV28,TRBJ2-5,CASSRTGPVVETQYF,TGTGCCAGCAGTCGGACAGGACCAGTGGTCGAGACCCAGTACTTC
NA,NA,TRBV2,TRBJ2-2,CASRQDQGGTGELFF,TGTGCCAGCAGACAGGACCAGGGGGGCACCGGGGAGCTGTTTTTT
NA,NA,TRBV6-2/TRBV6-3,TRBJ1-2,CASSYSRGAGYGYTF,TGTGCCAGCAGTTACTCGAGGGGCGCAGGCTATGGCTACACCTTC
TRBD1,NA,TRBV24-1,TRBJ2-7,CATRQGSWGEQYF,TGTGCCACCAGACAGGGGTCCTGGGGGGAGCAGTACTTC
TRBD1,NA,TRBV2,TRBJ1-1,CASSENTGGGRAFF,TGTGCCAGCAGTGAAAATACAGGGGGCGGGCGAGCTTTCTTT
TRBD2,NA,TRBV5-4,TRBJ2-7,CASSFVGGYEQYF,TGTGCCAGCAGCTTTGTCGGGGGGTACGAGCAGTACTTC
NA,NA,TRBV4-2,TRBJ1-5,CASSPEPGQPQHF,TGTGCCAGCAGCCCCGAGCCGGGGCAGCCCCAGCATTTT
NA,NA,TRBV30,TRBJ2-4,CAWSVGVPDLAKNIQYF,TGTGCCTGGAGTGTGGGGGTTCCCGATCTAGCCAAAAACATTCAGTACTTC
TRBD2,NA,TRBV7-2,TRBJ2-1,CASSLERGFGDEQFF,TGTGCCAGCAGCTTAGAGCGGGGTTTCGGCGATGAGCAGTTCTTC
TRBD2,once,TRBV27,TRBJ2-1,CASSFYGGVGGRLGNEQFF,TGTGCCAGCAGTTTTTACGGGGGGGTCGGCGGGAGATTGGGAAATGAGCAGTTCTTC
NA,NA,TRBV4-1,TRBJ1-1,CASSQKSGVPEEAFF,TGCGCCAGCAGCCAAAAAAGTGGGGTCCCAGAGGAAGCTTTCTTT
NA,few,TRBV19,TRBJ1-5,CASSGTAKSNQPQHF,TGTGCCTCATCCGGGACGGCCAAAAGCAATCAGCCCCAGCATTTT